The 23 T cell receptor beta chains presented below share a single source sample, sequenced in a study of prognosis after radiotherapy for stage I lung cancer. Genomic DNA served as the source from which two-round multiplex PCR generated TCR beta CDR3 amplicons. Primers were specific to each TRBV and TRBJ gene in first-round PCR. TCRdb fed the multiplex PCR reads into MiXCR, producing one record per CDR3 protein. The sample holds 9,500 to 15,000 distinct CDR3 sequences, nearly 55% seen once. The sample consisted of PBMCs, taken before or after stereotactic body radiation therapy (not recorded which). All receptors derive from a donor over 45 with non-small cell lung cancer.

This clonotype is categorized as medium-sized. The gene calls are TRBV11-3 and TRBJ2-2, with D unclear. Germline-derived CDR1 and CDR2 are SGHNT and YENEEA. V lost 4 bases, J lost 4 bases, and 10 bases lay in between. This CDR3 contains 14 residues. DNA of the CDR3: TGTGCCAGCAGCTCAAGTGGGTCCACCGGGGAGCTGTTTTTT. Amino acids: CASSSSGSTGELFF.

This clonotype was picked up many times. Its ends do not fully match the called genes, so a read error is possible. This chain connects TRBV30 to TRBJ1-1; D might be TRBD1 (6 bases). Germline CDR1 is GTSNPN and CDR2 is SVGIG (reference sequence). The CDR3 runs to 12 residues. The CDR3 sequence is CAWGVQGGTPFF. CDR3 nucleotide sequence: TGTGCCTGGGGTGTACAGGGAGGGACGCCTTTCTTT.

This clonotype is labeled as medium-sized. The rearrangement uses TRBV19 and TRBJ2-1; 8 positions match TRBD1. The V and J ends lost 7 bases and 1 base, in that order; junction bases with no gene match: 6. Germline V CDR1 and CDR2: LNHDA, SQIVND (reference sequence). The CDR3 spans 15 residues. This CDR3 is CASTPDRGSYNEQFF. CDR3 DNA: TGTGCCAGTACTCCAGACAGGGGTTCCTACAATGAGCAGTTCTTC.

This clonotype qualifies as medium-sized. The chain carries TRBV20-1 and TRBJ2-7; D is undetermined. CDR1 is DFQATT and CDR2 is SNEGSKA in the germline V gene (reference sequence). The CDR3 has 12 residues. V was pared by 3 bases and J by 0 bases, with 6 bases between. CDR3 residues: CSARGNSYEQYF. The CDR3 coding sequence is TGCAGTGCTAGGGGCAACTCCTACGAGCAGTACTTC.

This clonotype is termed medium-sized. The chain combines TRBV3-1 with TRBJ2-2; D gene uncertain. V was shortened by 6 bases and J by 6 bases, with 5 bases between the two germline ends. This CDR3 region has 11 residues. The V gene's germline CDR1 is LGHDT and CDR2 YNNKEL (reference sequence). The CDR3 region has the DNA TGTGCCAGCAGGTCATCCGGGGAGCTGTTTTTT. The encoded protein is CASRSSGELFF.

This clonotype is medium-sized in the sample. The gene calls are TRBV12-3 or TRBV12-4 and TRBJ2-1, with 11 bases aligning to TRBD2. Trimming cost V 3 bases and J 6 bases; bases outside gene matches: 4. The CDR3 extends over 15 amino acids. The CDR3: CASSLTSGVINEQFF. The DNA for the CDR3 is TGTGCCAGCAGTTTGACTAGCGGGGTCATCAATGAGCAGTTCTTC.

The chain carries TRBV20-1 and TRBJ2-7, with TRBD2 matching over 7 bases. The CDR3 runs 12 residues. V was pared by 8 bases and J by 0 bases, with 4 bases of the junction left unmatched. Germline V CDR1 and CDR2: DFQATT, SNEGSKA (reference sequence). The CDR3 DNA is TGCAGTTCCAGCGGGATCTCCTACGAGCAGTACTTC. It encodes CSSSGISYEQYF.

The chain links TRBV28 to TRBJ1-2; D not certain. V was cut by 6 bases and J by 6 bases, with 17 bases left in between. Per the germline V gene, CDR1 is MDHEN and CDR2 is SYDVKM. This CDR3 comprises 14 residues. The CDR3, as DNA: TGTGCCAGCAGGTATGCCCGGTTCATTAATGGCTACACCTTC. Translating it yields CASRYARFINGYTF.

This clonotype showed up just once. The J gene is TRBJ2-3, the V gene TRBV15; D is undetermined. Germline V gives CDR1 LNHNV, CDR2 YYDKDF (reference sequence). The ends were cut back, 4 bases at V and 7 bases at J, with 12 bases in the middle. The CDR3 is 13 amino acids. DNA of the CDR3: TGTGCCACCAGCATAGAACCACGCTATACGCAGTATTTT. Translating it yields CATSIEPRYTQYF. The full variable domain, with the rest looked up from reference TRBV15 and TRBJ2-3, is DAMVIQNPRYQVTQFGKPVTLSCSQTLNHNVMYWYQQKSSQAPKLLFHYYDKDFNNEADTPDNFQSRRPNTSFCFLDIRSPGLGDTAMYLCATSIEPRYTQYFGPGTRLTVL.

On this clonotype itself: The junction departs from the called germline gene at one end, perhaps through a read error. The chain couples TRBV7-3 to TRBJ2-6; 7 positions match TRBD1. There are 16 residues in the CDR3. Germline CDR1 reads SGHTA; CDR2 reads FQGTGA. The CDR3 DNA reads TGTGCCAGCAGCTTAGTGGGGACAGTTGGGTCCAACGTCCTGACTTTC. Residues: CASSLVGTVGSNVLTF.

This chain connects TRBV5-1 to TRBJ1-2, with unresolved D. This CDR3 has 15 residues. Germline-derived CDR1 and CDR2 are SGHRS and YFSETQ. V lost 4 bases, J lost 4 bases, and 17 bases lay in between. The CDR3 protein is CASSQAGGPGYGYTF. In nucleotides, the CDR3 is TGCGCCAGCAGCCAAGCGGGTGGGCCAGGCTATGGCTACACCTTC.

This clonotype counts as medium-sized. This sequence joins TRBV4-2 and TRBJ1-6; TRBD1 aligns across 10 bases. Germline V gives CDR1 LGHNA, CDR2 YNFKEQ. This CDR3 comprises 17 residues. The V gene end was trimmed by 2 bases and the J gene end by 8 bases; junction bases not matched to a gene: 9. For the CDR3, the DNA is TGTGCCAGCAGCCAACCCCCGAGAGGGACAGGGGATTCACCCCTCCACTTT. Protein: CASSQPPRGTGDSPLHF.

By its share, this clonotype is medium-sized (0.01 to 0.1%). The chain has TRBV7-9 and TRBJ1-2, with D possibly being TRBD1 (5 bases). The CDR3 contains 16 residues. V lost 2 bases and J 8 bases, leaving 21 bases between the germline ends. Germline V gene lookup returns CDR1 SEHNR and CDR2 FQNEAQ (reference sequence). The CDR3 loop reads CASSLTYSGTLGGYTF. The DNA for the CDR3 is TGTGCCAGCAGCTTAACCTACTCCGGGACCCTAGGGGGCTACACCTTC.

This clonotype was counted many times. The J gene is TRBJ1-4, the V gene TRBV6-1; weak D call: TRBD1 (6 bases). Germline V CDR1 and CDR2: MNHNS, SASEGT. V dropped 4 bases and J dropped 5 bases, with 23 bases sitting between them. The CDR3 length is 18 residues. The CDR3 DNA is TGTGCCAGCAGTGGCTGGACTCTTAAAAGGGGGGTAAATGAAAAACTGTTTTTT. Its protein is CASSGWTLKRGVNEKLFF.

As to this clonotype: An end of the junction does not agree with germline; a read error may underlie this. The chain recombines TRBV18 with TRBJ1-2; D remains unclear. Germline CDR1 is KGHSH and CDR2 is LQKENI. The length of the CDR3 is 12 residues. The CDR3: CGSSHGPYGYTF. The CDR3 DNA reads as TGCGGTAGCTCACACGGGCCGTATGGCTACACCTTC.

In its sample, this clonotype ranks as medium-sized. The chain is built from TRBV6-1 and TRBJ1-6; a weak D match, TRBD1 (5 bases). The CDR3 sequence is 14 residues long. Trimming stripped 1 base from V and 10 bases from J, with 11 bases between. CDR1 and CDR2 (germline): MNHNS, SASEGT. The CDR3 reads CASSEGPGRSPLHF. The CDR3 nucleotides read TGTGCCAGCAGTGAAGGGCCAGGGAGGTCACCCCTCCACTTT.

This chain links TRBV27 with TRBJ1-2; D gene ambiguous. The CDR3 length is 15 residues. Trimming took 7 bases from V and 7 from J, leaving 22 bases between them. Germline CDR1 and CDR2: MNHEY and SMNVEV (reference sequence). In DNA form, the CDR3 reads TGTGCCAGCATTCCCGGAGGCGCCTTTGCCTCTGGCTACACCTTC. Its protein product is CASIPGGAFASGYTF.

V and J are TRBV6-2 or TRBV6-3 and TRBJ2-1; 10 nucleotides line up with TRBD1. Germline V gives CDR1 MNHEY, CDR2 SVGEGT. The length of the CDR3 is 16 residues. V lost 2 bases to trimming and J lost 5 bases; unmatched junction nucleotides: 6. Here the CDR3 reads CASSYPGQGSDNEQFF. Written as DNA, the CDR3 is TGTGCCAGCAGTTACCCGGGACAGGGGTCAGACAATGAGCAGTTCTTC.

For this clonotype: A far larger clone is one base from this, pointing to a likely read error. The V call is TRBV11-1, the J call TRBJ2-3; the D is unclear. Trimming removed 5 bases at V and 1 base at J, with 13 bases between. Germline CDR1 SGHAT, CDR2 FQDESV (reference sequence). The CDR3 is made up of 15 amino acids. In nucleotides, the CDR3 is TGTGCCAGCAGCCAAGAGGACCCCGGCACAGATACGCAGTATTTT. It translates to CASSQEDPGTDTQYF.

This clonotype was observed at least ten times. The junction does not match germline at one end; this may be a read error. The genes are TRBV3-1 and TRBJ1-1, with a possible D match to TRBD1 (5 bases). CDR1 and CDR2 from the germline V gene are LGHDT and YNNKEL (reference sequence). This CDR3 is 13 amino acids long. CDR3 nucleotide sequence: TGTGCCAGCAGCCCGGCAGGGATACGGGGCTTTCTCTTT. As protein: CASSPAGIRGFLF.

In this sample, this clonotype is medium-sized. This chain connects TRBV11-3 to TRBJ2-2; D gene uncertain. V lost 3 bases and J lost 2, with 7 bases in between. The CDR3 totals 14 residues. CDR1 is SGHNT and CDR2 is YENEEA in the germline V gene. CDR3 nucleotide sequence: TGTGCCAGCAGCTTCAGGCAAAACACCGGGGAGCTGTTTTTT. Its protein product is CASSFRQNTGELFF.

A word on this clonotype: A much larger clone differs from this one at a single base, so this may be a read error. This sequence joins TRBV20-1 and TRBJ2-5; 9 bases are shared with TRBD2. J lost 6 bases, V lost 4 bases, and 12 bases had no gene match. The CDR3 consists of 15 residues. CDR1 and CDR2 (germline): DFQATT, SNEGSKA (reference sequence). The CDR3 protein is CSATGNSGSGKTQYF. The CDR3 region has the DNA TGCAGTGCTACCGGGAATAGCGGGAGCGGTAAGACCCAGTACTTC.

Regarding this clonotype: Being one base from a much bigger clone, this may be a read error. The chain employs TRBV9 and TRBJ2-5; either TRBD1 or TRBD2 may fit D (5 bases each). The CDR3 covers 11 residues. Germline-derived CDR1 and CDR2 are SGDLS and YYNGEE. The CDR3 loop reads CASIVVGTPYF. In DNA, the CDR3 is TGTGCCAGCATCGTAGTGGGGACCCCGTACTTC.